At least ten counts were recorded for the clone carrying this TCR beta chain. From the 5' RACE reads, TCRdb called clonotypes with MiXCR, one entry per CDR3 protein. The table shows about 320,000 distinct CDR3 sequences, with 3.5% to 4.5% occurring only once. This record belongs to a study of T cells after yellow fever vaccination. Germline CDR1 reads ENHRY; CDR2 reads SYGVKD. This CDR3 is built from 16 residues. Germline trimming cut 2 bases from V and 1 base from J; bases unmatched to any gene: 6. The receptor was derived from a man aged 18 to 29 who received the YFV17D yellow fever vaccine. The sample consisted of PBMCs, taken 15 days after the yellow fever booster vaccination. The gene calls are TRBV10-3 and TRBJ2-7; 9 nucleotides line up with TRBD2. CDR3 sequence reads: CAISETSGSQSYEQYV. The CDR3 DNA is TGTGCCATCAGTGAGACTAGCGGGTCCCAATCCTACGAGCAGTACGTC.